This T cell receptor beta chain was observed in a study of T cell responses to AZD1222 COVID-19 vaccine. Sequencing was performed with immunoSEQ multiplex PCR; in TCRdb, only in-frame clones are kept and a portion is missing. The top ten clones hold roughly 1.7% of a sample with about 180,000 clones, roughly 92% of them seen once. With 1 base clipped from V and 1 base from J, the junction kept 9 bases outside the gene matches. CDR1 and CDR2 (germline): SGHVS, FQNEAQ. The CDR3 is made up of 18 amino acids. The source was peripheral blood, collected 28 days after the second AZD1222 dose. This TCR was sampled from an adult who received the AZD1222 COVID-19 vaccine. The V gene is TRBV7-8, the J gene TRBJ2-4; 8 bases fit TRBD2. CDR3 in amino acids: CASSLGGVTGGAKNIQYF. CDR3 DNA: TGTGCCAGCAGCTTAGGTGGGGTTACGGGAGGGGCCAAAAACATTCAGTACTTC.